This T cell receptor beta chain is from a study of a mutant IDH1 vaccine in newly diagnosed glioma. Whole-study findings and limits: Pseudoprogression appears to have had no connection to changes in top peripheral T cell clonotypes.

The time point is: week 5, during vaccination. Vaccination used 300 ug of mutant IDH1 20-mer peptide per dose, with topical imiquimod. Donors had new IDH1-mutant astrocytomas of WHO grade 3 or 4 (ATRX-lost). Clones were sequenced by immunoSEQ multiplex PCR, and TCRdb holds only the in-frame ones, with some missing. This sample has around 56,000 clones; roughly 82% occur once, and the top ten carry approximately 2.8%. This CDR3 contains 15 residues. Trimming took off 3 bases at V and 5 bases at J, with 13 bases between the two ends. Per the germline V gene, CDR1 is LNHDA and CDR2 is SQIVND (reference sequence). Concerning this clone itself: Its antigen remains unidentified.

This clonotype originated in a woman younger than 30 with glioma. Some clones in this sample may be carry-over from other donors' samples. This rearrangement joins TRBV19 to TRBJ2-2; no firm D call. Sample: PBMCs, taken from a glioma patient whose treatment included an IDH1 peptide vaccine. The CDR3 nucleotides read TGTGCCAGTAGTATCCCCGGTGTGGGGACCGGGGAGCTGTTTTTT. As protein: CASSIPGVGTGELFF.